A selection of T cell receptor beta chains follows, all from one sample in a study of cytomegalovirus exposure and HLA in healthy donors. The repertoire was sequenced with immunoSEQ multiplex PCR; TCRdb's copy has only in-frame clones and lacks some. The repertoire holds some 150,000 clones, with about 83% as singletons. Sequenced: PBMCs. The receptors originated from a woman in her thirties in good health and CMV-seronegative. Each CDR3 is given with its conserved first and last residue. Each record gives: clone size, V gene, D gene, CDR3 length, J gene, CDR3 protein, CDR3 DNA. The D gene is left open where the match is weak. Rows give clone size only sometimes, using once, few, many, or a class for an expanded clone.

abundance: .; v_gene: TRBV5-1; d_gene: .; len: 14; j_gene: TRBJ2-3; CDR3aa: CASRDGGSTDTQYF; CDR3nt: TGCGCCAGCAGAGATGGGGGGAGCACAGATACGCAGTATTTT
abundance: few; v_gene: TRBV5-6; d_gene: TRBD1; len: 13; j_gene: TRBJ1-1; CDR3aa: CASSRTGREEAFF; CDR3nt: TGTGCCAGCAGCCGGACAGGGCGCGAAGAAGCTTTCTTT
abundance: .; v_gene: TRBV11-2; d_gene: .; len: 14; j_gene: TRBJ1-5; CDR3aa: CASSLWGRDQPQHF; CDR3nt: TGTGCCAGCAGCTTATGGGGCAGGGATCAGCCCCAGCATTTT
abundance: once; v_gene: TRBV27; d_gene: .; len: 14; j_gene: TRBJ1-1; CDR3aa: CASSLSYRYLEAFF; CDR3nt: TGTGCCAGCAGTTTATCCTACCGTTATTTAGAAGCTTTCTTT
abundance: .; v_gene: TRBV10-3; d_gene: TRBD1; len: 13; j_gene: TRBJ2-7; CDR3aa: CAISAGTAYEQYF; CDR3nt: TGTGCCATCAGTGCGGGGACAGCTTACGAGCAGTACTTC
abundance: .; v_gene: TRBV10-2; d_gene: .; len: 14; j_gene: TRBJ1-1; CDR3aa: CASRLQGKATEAFF; CDR3nt: TGCGCCAGCAGGTTACAGGGAAAGGCGACTGAAGCTTTCTTT
abundance: few; v_gene: TRBV29-1; d_gene: .; len: 12; j_gene: TRBJ1-3; CDR3aa: CSAYRSGNTIYF; CDR3nt: TGCAGCGCATACAGGAGTGGAAACACCATATATTTT
abundance: few; v_gene: TRBV7-7; d_gene: .; len: 13; j_gene: TRBJ1-3; CDR3aa: CASSFSAGNTIYF; CDR3nt: TGTGCCAGCAGCTTCTCAGCTGGAAACACCATATATTTT
abundance: .; v_gene: TRBV5-1; d_gene: TRBD2; len: 17; j_gene: TRBJ2-5; CDR3aa: CASSLVPAGSYQETQYF; CDR3nt: TGCGCCAGCAGCTTGGTTCCAGCGGGGTCTTACCAAGAGACCCAGTACTTC
abundance: .; v_gene: TRBV9; d_gene: TRBD1; len: 14; j_gene: TRBJ1-2; CDR3aa: CASSNLGQGGGYTF; CDR3nt: TGTGCCAGCAGTAACCTCGGACAGGGTGGTGGCTACACCTTC
abundance: .; v_gene: TRBV6-5; d_gene: .; len: 14; j_gene: TRBJ2-1; CDR3aa: CAPFNTGIYNEQFF; CDR3nt: TGTGCTCCCTTCAATACAGGGATCTACAATGAGCAGTTCTTC
abundance: once; v_gene: TRBV5-4; d_gene: .; len: 13; j_gene: TRBJ2-1; CDR3aa: CASSLRGGNEQFF; CDR3nt: TGTGCCAGCAGCTTGAGGGGTGGCAATGAGCAGTTCTTC
abundance: .; v_gene: TRBV18; d_gene: .; len: 16; j_gene: TRBJ2-5; CDR3aa: CASSPYATDPGETQYF; CDR3nt: TGTGCCAGCTCACCATACGCGACAGACCCAGGGGAGACCCAGTACTTC
abundance: .; v_gene: TRBV14; d_gene: .; len: 14; j_gene: TRBJ2-5; CDR3aa: CASSQAGRGVTQYF; CDR3nt: TGTGCCAGCAGCCAAGCAGGTCGGGGTGTGACCCAGTACTTC
abundance: .; v_gene: TRBV27; d_gene: TRBD1; len: 15; j_gene: TRBJ1-2; CDR3aa: CASSSRDSPAYGYTF; CDR3nt: TGTGCCAGCAGTTCCCGGGACAGTCCGGCATATGGCTACACCTTC
abundance: few; v_gene: TRBV4-1; d_gene: .; len: 12; j_gene: TRBJ2-2; CDR3aa: CASSRGPGELFF; CDR3nt: TGCGCCAGCAGCAGGGGCCCCGGGGAGCTGTTTTTT
abundance: .; v_gene: TRBV30; d_gene: .; len: 15; j_gene: TRBJ1-6; CDR3aa: CAWSQGRAYNSPLHF; CDR3nt: TGTGCCTGGAGTCAGGGGAGAGCCTATAATTCACCCCTCCACTTT
abundance: .; v_gene: TRBV7-9; d_gene: TRBD2; len: 15; j_gene: TRBJ2-7; CDR3aa: CASSLTGTKSDEQYF; CDR3nt: TGTGCCAGCAGCTTAACCGGGACTAAAAGCGACGAGCAGTACTTC
abundance: .; v_gene: TRBV14; d_gene: TRBD2; len: 17; j_gene: TRBJ2-3; CDR3aa: CASSQGLAFLLTDTQYF; CDR3nt: TGTGCCAGCAGCCAGGGACTAGCGTTTCTCCTAACAGATACGCAGTATTTT
abundance: .; v_gene: TRBV27; d_gene: TRBD1; len: 16; j_gene: TRBJ2-1; CDR3aa: CASSSGQGGVQDEQFF; CDR3nt: TGTGCCAGCAGTTCTGGACAGGGTGGGGTTCAGGATGAGCAGTTCTTC
abundance: .; v_gene: TRBV5-4; d_gene: TRBD1; len: 12; j_gene: TRBJ1-2; CDR3aa: CASSGRDRGYTF; CDR3nt: TGTGCCAGCAGCGGCCGGGACAGAGGCTACACCTTC
abundance: .; v_gene: TRBV7-9; d_gene: TRBD1; len: 13; j_gene: TRBJ2-5; CDR3aa: CASSFGQGETQYF; CDR3nt: TGTGCCAGCAGCTTCGGACAGGGAGAGACCCAGTACTTC
abundance: .; v_gene: TRBV10-1; d_gene: TRBD1; len: 13; j_gene: TRBJ1-6; CDR3aa: CASSEQGGSPLHF; CDR3nt: TGCGCCAGCAGTGAACAGGGGGGCTCACCCCTCCACTTT
abundance: .; v_gene: TRBV4-1; d_gene: .; len: 15; j_gene: TRBJ1-2; CDR3aa: CASSQDRRGAYGYTF; CDR3nt: TGCGCCAGCAGCCAAGATCGGCGGGGGGCCTATGGCTACACCTTC
abundance: .; v_gene: TRBV6-1; d_gene: .; len: 13; j_gene: TRBJ1-1; CDR3aa: CASLRDKNTEAFF; CDR3nt: TGTGCCAGCCTCCGGGACAAGAACACTGAAGCTTTCTTT
abundance: .; v_gene: TRBV7-6; d_gene: TRBD1; len: 16; j_gene: TRBJ2-7; CDR3aa: CASSLEAGQGVYEQYF; CDR3nt: TGTGCCAGCAGCTTAGAGGCGGGACAGGGCGTTTACGAGCAGTACTTC
abundance: .; v_gene: TRBV5-1; d_gene: .; len: 15; j_gene: TRBJ1-1; CDR3aa: CASSLGARGNTEAFF; CDR3nt: TGCGCCAGCAGCTTGGGCGCCAGGGGGAACACTGAAGCTTTCTTT
abundance: .; v_gene: TRBV7-3; d_gene: .; len: 14; j_gene: TRBJ2-2; CDR3aa: CASRSGTNTGELFF; CDR3nt: TGTGCCAGCCGTTCCGGGACTAACACCGGGGAGCTGTTTTTT
abundance: .; v_gene: TRBV6-4; d_gene: .; len: 13; j_gene: TRBJ2-2; CDR3aa: CASSATQAGELFF; CDR3nt: TGTGCCAGCAGTGCCACACAGGCCGGGGAGCTGTTTTTT
abundance: few; v_gene: TRBV2; d_gene: TRBD1; len: 13; j_gene: TRBJ2-7; CDR3aa: CASNGQGAREQYF; CDR3nt: TGTGCCAGCAATGGGCAGGGGGCGCGGGAGCAGTACTTC
abundance: .; v_gene: TRBV7-2; d_gene: .; len: 15; j_gene: TRBJ2-7; CDR3aa: CASSLGAAGIYEQYF; CDR3nt: TGTGCCAGCAGCTTAGGCGCGGCAGGGATCTACGAGCAGTACTTC